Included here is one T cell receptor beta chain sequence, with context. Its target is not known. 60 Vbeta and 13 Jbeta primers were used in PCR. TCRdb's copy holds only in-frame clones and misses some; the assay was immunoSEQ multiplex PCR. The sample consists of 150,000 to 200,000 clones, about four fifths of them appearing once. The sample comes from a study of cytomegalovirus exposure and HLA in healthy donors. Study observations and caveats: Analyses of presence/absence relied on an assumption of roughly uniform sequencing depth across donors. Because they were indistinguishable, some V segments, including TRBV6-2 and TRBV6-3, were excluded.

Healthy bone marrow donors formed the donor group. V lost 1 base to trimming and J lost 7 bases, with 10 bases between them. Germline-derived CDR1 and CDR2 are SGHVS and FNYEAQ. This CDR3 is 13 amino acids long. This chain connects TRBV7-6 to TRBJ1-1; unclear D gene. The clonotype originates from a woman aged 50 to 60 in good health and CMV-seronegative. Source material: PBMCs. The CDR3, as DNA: TGTGCCAGCAGCTTAGGAGGGCCGGATGAAGCTTTCTTT. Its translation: CASSLGGPDEAFF. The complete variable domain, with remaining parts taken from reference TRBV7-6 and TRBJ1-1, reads GAGVSQSPRYKVTKRGQDVALRCDPISGHVSLYWYRQALGQGPEFLTYFNYEAQQDKSGLPNDRFSAERPEGSISTLTIQRTEQRDSAMYRCASSLGGPDEAFFGQGTRLTVV.